The 13 T cell receptor beta chains below were found in one sample sequenced in a study of T-cell reconstitution after alpha-beta-depleted transplantation in children. Unique molecular identifiers were built into the TCRbeta library. One entry per CDR3 protein, called by TCRdb with MiXCR from the PCR reads. The sample lists a few hundred thousand distinct CDR3 sequences; 15% to 20% were seen once. The source was PBMCs, mostly from graft donor cells, collected 360 days after TCRalphabeta/CD19-depleted stem cell transplant. These receptors were obtained from a boy under three years old who had a stem cell transplant for Wiskott-Aldrich syndrome, so the T cells may come from the graft donor.

The rearrangement links TRBV5-6 to TRBJ2-3; no definite D call. CDR3 size: 13 residues. The V and J ends lost 2 bases and 1 base respectively, with 5 bases between them. Per the germline V gene, CDR1 is SGHDT and CDR2 is YYEEEE. The CDR3 DNA follows: TGTGCCAGCAGCTTTTCTCGCACAGATACGCAGTATTTT. It yields the protein CASSFSRTDTQYF.

This clonotype has just a few counts. The CDR3 DNA reads as TGCGCCAGCAGCCAAGAAATTGGGACGGGTTTCCGGCCAGCCAAAAACATTCAGTACTTC. It specifies CASSQEIGTGFRPAKNIQYF. This rearrangement joins TRBV4-1 to TRBJ2-4; D may correspond to TRBD1 or TRBD2 (5 bases each). CDR1 is MGHRA and CDR2 is YSYEKL in the germline V gene. CDR3 length equals 20 residues. Trimming left V 0 bases short and J 0 bases short, with 21 bases between.

The J gene is TRBJ2-1, the V gene TRBV4-3; TRBD2 aligns across 11 bases. V trimming: 3 bases; J trimming: 4 bases; junction bases outside the gene matches: 8. Germline V gene lookup returns CDR1 LGHNA and CDR2 YSLEER. The CDR3 is 17 residues long. CDR3 in amino acids: CASSHLAGGRPYNEQFF. CDR3 nucleotide sequence: TGCGCCAGCAGCCATTTAGCGGGAGGGCGTCCGTACAATGAGCAGTTCTTC.

The V call is TRBV7-9, the J call TRBJ2-2; TRBD2 matches 7 bases. There are 16 residues in the CDR3. Germline V lookup: CDR1 SEHNR, CDR2 FQNEAQ (reference sequence). V gave up 4 bases and J gave up 4 bases; unmatched junction bases: 9. The CDR3 sequence is CASSSTGGRGTGELFF. For the CDR3, the DNA is TGTGCCAGCAGCTCAACCGGCGGGAGAGGCACCGGGGAGCTGTTTTTT. The full variable domain, its missing parts supplied by reference TRBV7-9 and TRBJ2-2, is DTGVSQNPRHKITKRGQNVTFRCDPISEHNRLYWYRQTLGQGPEFLTYFQNEAQLEKSRLLSDRFSAERPKGSFSTLEIQRTEQGDSAMYLCASSSTGGRGTGELFFGEGSRLTVL.

The J gene is TRBJ2-1, the V gene TRBV7-8, with a possible D match to TRBD1 (6 bases). The V gene's germline CDR1 is SGHVS and CDR2 FQNEAQ. The CDR3 contains 13 residues. Trimming stripped 5 bases from V and 6 bases from J, with 11 bases between. CDR3 bases: TGTGCCAGCAGCCCGGACAGTCTCAATGAGCAGTTCTTC. Residues: CASSPDSLNEQFF. The variable domain in full, completed from reference TRBV7-8 and TRBJ2-1, reads GAGVSQSPRYKVAKRGQDVALRCDPISGHVSLFWYQQALGQGPEFLTYFQNEAQLDKSGLPSDRFFAERPEGSVSTLKIQRTQQEDSAVYLCASSPDSLNEQFFGPGTRLTVL.

This chain joins TRBV5-1 and TRBJ2-6; D remains unclear. Germline V gives CDR1 SGHRS, CDR2 YFSETQ. The CDR3 is 15 amino acids. Trimming shortened V by 2 bases and J by 4 bases, and 10 bases separated the two germline ends. CDR3 amino acids: CASSFQFPGANVLTF. DNA for the CDR3: TGCGCCAGCAGCTTTCAGTTTCCCGGGGCCAACGTCCTGACTTTC.

V is TRBV11-1 and J is TRBJ2-1, with D unresolved. The germline V gene encodes CDR1 SGHAT and CDR2 FQDESV (reference sequence). The V and J ends lost 3 bases and 0 bases respectively, with 18 bases between them. The CDR3 loop spans 18 amino acids. CDR3 protein: CASSFGVAKMSSYNEQFF. Here the CDR3 DNA reads TGTGCCAGCAGCTTCGGCGTTGCGAAAATGAGCTCCTACAATGAGCAGTTCTTC. Variable domain in full (rest from reference TRBV11-1 and TRBJ2-1): EAEVAQSPRYKITEKSQAVAFWCDPISGHATLYWYRQILGQGPELLVQFQDESVVDDSQLPKDRFSAERLKGVDSTLKIQPAELGDSAMYLCASSFGVAKMSSYNEQFFGPGTRLTVL.

This clonotype has just a few counts. V is TRBV24-1 and J is TRBJ2-3; D remains unclear. Trimming pared 3 bases from V and 5 bases from J, leaving 11 bases between. Per germline, CDR1 KGHDR and CDR2 SFDVKD. The CDR3 has 14 amino acids. Here the CDR3 DNA reads TGTGCCACCAGTGATGTTCATCCTCAAGATACGCAGTATTTT. Amino acid sequence: CATSDVHPQDTQYF.

This clonotype was seen a few times. The chain couples TRBV7-2 to TRBJ1-2, with 11 bases aligning to TRBD1. Germline V CDR1 and CDR2: SGHTA, FQGNSA. V lost 5 bases, J lost 7 bases, and 3 bases stayed unmatched. The CDR3 is 13 amino acids. The CDR3 spells CASSAGTGGGYTF. For the CDR3, the DNA is TGTGCCAGCAGCGCCGGGACAGGGGGTGGCTACACCTTC.

This clonotype has a handful of counts. The gene calls are TRBV12-3 or TRBV12-4 and TRBJ1-2; the D gene is possibly TRBD1 (5 bases). Between the trimmed V and J ends, which lost 1 base and 5 bases, there was a span of 11 bases. The length of the CDR3 is 14 residues. CDR3 in DNA: TGTGCCAGCAGTTTAGGCAGGGTCGAATATGGCTACACCTTC. The encoded protein is CASSLGRVEYGYTF.

This clonotype was picked up a small number of times. In DNA, the CDR3 is TGTGCCACCAGTGACTCTAGCGGGAGGCTCCGGAGCTCCTACAATGAGCAGTTCTTC. Translated: CATSDSSGRLRSSYNEQFF. The chain couples TRBV24-1 to TRBJ2-1; TRBD2 matches 11 bases. Germline CDR1 KGHDR, CDR2 SFDVKD. CDR3 size: 19 residues. The junction had 10 bases not matched to a gene; V was cut back by 4 bases and J by 0 bases.

About this clonotype: The junction and the germline gene differ at one end; a read error may be behind it. This rearrangement joins TRBV5-1 to TRBJ2-2, with TRBD2 identical over 9 bases. CDR1 and CDR2 from the germline V gene are SGHRS and YFSETQ. This CDR3 is built from 16 residues. CDR3 nucleotides: TGCGTCAGCAGCTTCGTTGGCGGGAGGGCCTCCGGGGAGCTGTTTTTT. Amino acids: CVSSFVGGRASGELFF.

This chain joins TRBV28 and TRBJ1-6; D is ambiguous. Germline CDR1 and CDR2: MDHEN and SYDVKM. Trimming took 3 bases from V and 10 from J, leaving 16 bases between them. The CDR3 has 15 amino acids. DNA of the CDR3: TGTGCCAGCAGTTTCATCCTGGGGATTTGGTCACCCCTCCACTTT. Protein product: CASSFILGIWSPLHF. Variable domain in full (rest from reference TRBV28 and TRBJ1-6): DVKVTQSSRYLVKRTGEKVFLECVQDMDHENMFWYRQDPGLGLRLIYFSYDVKMKEKGDIPEGYSVSREKKERFSLILESASTNQTSMYLCASSFILGIWSPLHFGNGTRLTVT.